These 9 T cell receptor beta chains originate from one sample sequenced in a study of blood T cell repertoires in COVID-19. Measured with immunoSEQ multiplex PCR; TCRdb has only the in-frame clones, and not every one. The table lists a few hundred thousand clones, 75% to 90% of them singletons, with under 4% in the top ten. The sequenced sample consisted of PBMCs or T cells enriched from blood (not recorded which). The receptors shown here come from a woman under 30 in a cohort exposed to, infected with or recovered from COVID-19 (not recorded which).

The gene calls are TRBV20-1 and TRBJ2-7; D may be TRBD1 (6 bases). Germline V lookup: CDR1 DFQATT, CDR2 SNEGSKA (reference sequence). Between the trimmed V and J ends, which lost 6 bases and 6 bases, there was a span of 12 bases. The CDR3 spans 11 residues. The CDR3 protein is CSAVGQTEQYF. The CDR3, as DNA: TGCAGTGCCGTAGGACAGACCGAGCAGTACTTC.

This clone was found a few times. The CDR3 DNA sequence: TGTGCCAGCAGTGAAATGCAAGGAGACGTCGGGGAGCTGTTTTTT. This encodes CASSEMQGDVGELFF. The chain has TRBV2 and TRBJ2-2; D is ambiguous. V dropped 2 bases and J dropped 7 bases, with 14 bases sitting between them. Germline V gene data show CDR1 as SNHLY and CDR2 as FYNNEI. This CDR3 is built from 15 residues.

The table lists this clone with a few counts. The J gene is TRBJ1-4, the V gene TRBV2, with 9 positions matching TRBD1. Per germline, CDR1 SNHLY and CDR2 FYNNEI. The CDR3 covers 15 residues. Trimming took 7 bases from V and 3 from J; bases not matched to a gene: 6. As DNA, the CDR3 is TGTGCCAGCATCAACAGGGGGCAAGCTAATGAAAAACTGTTTTTT. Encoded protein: CASINRGQANEKLFF.

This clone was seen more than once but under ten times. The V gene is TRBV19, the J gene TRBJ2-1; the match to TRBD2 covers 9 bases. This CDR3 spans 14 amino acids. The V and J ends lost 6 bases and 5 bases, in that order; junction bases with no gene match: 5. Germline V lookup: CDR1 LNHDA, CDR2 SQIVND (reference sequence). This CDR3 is CASRVLAGNNEQFF. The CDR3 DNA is TGTGCCAGTAGGGTGCTAGCGGGAAACAATGAGCAGTTCTTC.

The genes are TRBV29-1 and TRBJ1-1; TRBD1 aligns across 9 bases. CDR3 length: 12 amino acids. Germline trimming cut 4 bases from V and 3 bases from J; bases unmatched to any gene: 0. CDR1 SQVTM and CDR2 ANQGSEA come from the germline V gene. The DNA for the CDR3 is TGCAGCGTTGGACAGGGGGACACTGAAGCTTTCTTT. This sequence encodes CSVGQGDTEAFF.

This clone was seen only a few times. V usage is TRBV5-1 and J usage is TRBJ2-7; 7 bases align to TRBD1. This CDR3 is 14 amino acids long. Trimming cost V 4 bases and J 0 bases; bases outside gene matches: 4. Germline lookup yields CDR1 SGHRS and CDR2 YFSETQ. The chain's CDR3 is CASSVGQHSYEQYF. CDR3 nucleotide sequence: TGCGCCAGCAGCGTGGGACAGCACTCCTACGAGCAGTACTTC.

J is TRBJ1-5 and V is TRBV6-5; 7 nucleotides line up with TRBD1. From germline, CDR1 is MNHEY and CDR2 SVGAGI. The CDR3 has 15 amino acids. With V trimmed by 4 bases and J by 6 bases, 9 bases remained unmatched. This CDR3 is CASSSQTGRTQPQHF. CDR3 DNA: TGTGCCAGCAGTTCCCAGACAGGGAGGACTCAGCCCCAGCATTTT.

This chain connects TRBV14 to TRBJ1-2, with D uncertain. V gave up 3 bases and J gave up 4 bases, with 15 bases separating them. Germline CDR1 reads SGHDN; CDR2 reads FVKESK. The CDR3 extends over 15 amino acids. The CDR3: CASSHSEGKGYGYTF. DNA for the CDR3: TGTGCCAGCAGCCACAGTGAGGGCAAAGGCTATGGCTACACCTTC.

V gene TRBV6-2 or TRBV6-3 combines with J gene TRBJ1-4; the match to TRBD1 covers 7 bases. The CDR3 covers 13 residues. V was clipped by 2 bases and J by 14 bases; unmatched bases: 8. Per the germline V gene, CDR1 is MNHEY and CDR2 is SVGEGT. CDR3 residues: CASSYTATGQLFF. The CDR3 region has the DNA TGTGCCAGCAGTTACACCGCGACGGGACAGCTGTTTTTT.